Listed below are T cell receptor beta chains from one sample, sequenced in a study of blood T cell repertoires in COVID-19. Assay used: immunoSEQ multiplex PCR; TCRdb lists only in-frame clones, some missing. Counted here are about 27,000 clones, about 90% occurring once; the ten biggest clones make up more than 7%. The source material was peripheral blood. All receptors derive from a woman in her fifties or sixties with active COVID-19. Each CDR3 is given with its conserved first and last residue. The D gene is left open where the match is weak. Clone size, where shown, is once, few, many, or a class for clones that have expanded.

17 | NA | TRBJ2-5 | TRBV3-1/TRBV3-2 | NA | CASSPGPTGSTQETQYF | TGTGCCAGCAGCCCAGGGCCCACCGGGTCCACACAAGAGACCCAGTACTTC
13 | NA | TRBJ1-1 | TRBV10-3 | NA | CAIGQEEYTEAFF | TGTGCCATCGGCCAGGAGGAATACACTGAAGCTTTCTTT
13 | NA | TRBJ2-5 | TRBV5-1 | NA | CASSLLGQETQYF | TGCGCCAGCAGCCTACTAGGGCAAGAGACCCAGTACTTC
14 | once | TRBJ1-5 | TRBV6-1 | NA | CASSEGWGYQPQHF | TGTGCCAGCAGTGAAGGATGGGGCTATCAGCCCCAGCATTTT
15 | NA | TRBJ1-2 | TRBV28 | NA | CASSLKWGRRFGYTF | TGTGCCAGCAGTTTAAAATGGGGGCGGAGGTTTGGCTACACCTTC
15 | NA | TRBJ2-6 | TRBV2 | NA | CASSASQRGANVLTF | TGTGCCAGCAGTGCCTCGCAGAGGGGGGCCAACGTCCTGACTTTC
14 | NA | TRBJ1-4 | TRBV2 | TRBD1 | CASSVWDSNEKLFF | TGTGCCAGCAGTGTATGGGACAGTAATGAAAAACTGTTTTTT
14 | once | TRBJ2-3 | TRBV9 | NA | CASSVDRSADTQYF | TGTGCCAGCAGCGTAGACCGATCGGCAGATACGCAGTATTTT
14 | NA | TRBJ1-1 | TRBV6-6 | NA | CASSQRSPNTEAFF | TGTGCCAGCAGTCAAAGGAGCCCGAACACTGAAGCTTTCTTT
13 | few | TRBJ1-2 | TRBV12-3/TRBV12-4 | NA | CASSPGAGYGYTF | TGTGCCAGCAGCCCAGGAGCGGGCTATGGCTACACCTTC
12 | few | TRBJ1-1 | TRBV6-5 | NA | CASSRNEAEAFF | TGTGCCAGTAGCCGAAATGAGGCGGAAGCTTTCTTT